The following is a T cell receptor beta chain sequence with its context. Trimming at V came to 7 bases and at J to 14 bases, leaving 16 bases not matched to a gene. The CDR3 loop spans 12 amino acids. Germline CDR1 SQVTM, CDR2 ANQGSEA. The data are from a study of blood T cell repertoires in COVID-19. Study-wide context: Whether acute or convalescent, the COVID-19 samples came from the United States, Italy and Spain. Sources were T cells, B-cell-depleted T cells, or PBMCs; the material itself was cDNA or gDNA.

The authors' processing: Estimates of nucleated cell counts were drawn from the amplification of reference gene primers. TCRdb keeps only in-frame clones here, not all; method: immunoSEQ multiplex PCR. V, J and clone size derive from that table, while D and trimming were established from the DNA sequence. The data hold some 270,000 clones, with 75% to 90% observed a single time. The chain carries TRBV29-1 and TRBJ1-1, with 7 positions matching TRBD1. Input material: peripheral blood. The origin of this receptor is a woman aged 40 to 50 who had recovered from COVID-19. The CDR3 sequence is CSGTRGSNEGFF. The CDR3 DNA reads as TGCAGCGGCACCAGGGGGTCGAACGAAGGATTCTTT.